Listed below are T cell receptor beta chains from one sample, sequenced in a study of blood T cell repertoires in COVID-19. Repertoires were generated with immunoSEQ multiplex PCR, while TCRdb's copy carries only in-frame clones and drops some. The sample lists fewer than 250,000 clones, 65% to 90% seen once, with about 9.3% in the top ten. The material sequenced was PBMCs or T cells enriched from blood (not recorded which). These receptors all stem from a woman between 50 and 59 years old with acute COVID-19. Both conserved end residues are trimmed from each CDR3.

V	J	CDR3
TRBV30	TRBJ1-1	AWSASGYTEAF
TRBV15	TRBJ1-1	ATSREGQEAF
TRBV27	TRBJ1-5	ASTSTQGDQPQH
TRBV19	TRBJ1-1	ASSSFPNTEAF
TRBV5-1	TRBJ2-6	ASSLTAPGANVLT
TRBV30	TRBJ2-5	AWSGLAGEETQY
TRBV6-5	TRBJ2-2	ASSHRVTGELF
TRBV6-5	TRBJ1-1	ASSYGQMNTEAF
TRBV7-9	TRBJ2-7	ASSLNGQGAVEQY
TRBV11-2	TRBJ1-2	ASSYSPGQAHNYGYT
TRBV7-9	TRBJ2-1	ASSSRAGVYEQF
TRBV7-9	TRBJ1-6	ASSASSDSGSPLH
TRBV6-5	TRBJ1-2	ASREGQGNYYGYT
TRBV7-8	TRBJ2-1	ASSRLAGVFGEQF
TRBV7-9	TRBJ1-2	ASRPQDRANYGYT
TRBV19	TRBJ2-2	ASGGFTGELF
TRBV6-6	TRBJ2-1	ASTDRVPYNEQF
TRBV9	TRBJ2-3	ASSADSLPGTDTQY
TRBV5-1	TRBJ1-3	ASSWTGEGNTIY
TRBV14	TRBJ1-2	ASSQTLGQASWNYGYT
TRBV7-2	TRBJ1-1	ASSLSGTGTEAF
TRBV5-6	TRBJ2-7	ASSLVGGNSYEQY
TRBV19	TRBJ1-2	ASSIAQDRVYGYT
TRBV12-3/TRBV12-4	TRBJ1-2	ASSLNSNYGYT
TRBV18	TRBJ2-7	ASSLGVGTGPSEQY
TRBV3-1/TRBV3-2	TRBJ1-2	ARSRSRTVGGYT
TRBV28	TRBJ1-3	ASSSGDPSGNTIY
TRBV19	TRBJ1-1	ASSSQGNTEAF
TRBV10-1	TRBJ1-1	ASSASVNTEAF
TRBV2	TRBJ1-5	ASATGEQPQH
TRBV29-1	TRBJ1-1	SVGDRPMNTEAF
TRBV24-1	TRBJ2-3	ATSDPKTGGAMADTQY
TRBV28	TRBJ2-2	ASSTSGGAYTGELF
TRBV19	TRBJ1-6	ASSIAEGGIRSLSSPLH
TRBV2	TRBJ1-1	ASSFQTGNTEAF
TRBV13	TRBJ1-6	ASSLRGGDSPLH
TRBV19	TRBJ1-1	ASKPDPQGGGAF
TRBV10-3	TRBJ2-5	AISAGIGQETQY
TRBV4-3	TRBJ2-2	ASSQDLGGGANTGELF
TRBV30	TRBJ1-1	AWRQEKTEAF
TRBV7-9	TRBJ1-1	ASSLAYPNTEAF
TRBV6-5	TRBJ2-3	ASQRLAGSTDTQY
TRBV5-1	TRBJ1-4	ASSGLEDEKLF
TRBV6-1	TRBJ1-2	ASSEEWDRPNYGYT
TRBV15	TRBJ2-1	ATSGRLLSSYNEQF
TRBV11-2	TRBJ1-1	ASSSGTGIQNTEAF
TRBV21-1	TRBJ1-2	ASSKFGLPAKILRESPNYGYT
TRBV5-6	TRBJ1-4	ASSFGQGEEKLF
TRBV6-5	TRBJ1-2	ASSRDRLYGYT
TRBV4-1	TRBJ2-5	ARSRPLGVAGGEETQY
TRBV18	TRBJ1-3	ASSPDRGQVRGNTIY
TRBV6-5	TRBJ1-1	ASLGRGVAF
TRBV12-3/TRBV12-4	TRBJ1-1	ASSFWGHTEAF
TRBV7-9	TRBJ2-7	ASSSPGLTSYEQY